This T cell receptor beta chain was recorded in a study of cytomegalovirus exposure and HLA in healthy donors. The overall study: Researchers found that roughly 81% of about 400 genotyped donors fell within the Caucasian-associated ancestry cluster.

Remarks on this clone: This same CDR3 is encoded by further DNA sequences in the sample.

The V segment lost 6 bases and the J segment 4 bases; nucleotides outside the gene matches: 1. This CDR3 contains 12 residues. The germline gives CDR1 SQVTM, CDR2 ANQGSEA. In the PCR, 60 Vbeta and 13 Jbeta primers were used. Profiling relied on immunoSEQ multiplex PCR, and the TCRdb table lists in-frame clones only, not all of them. Seen here are 99,000 or so clones, 60% to 80% observed once, and the top ten hold around 6.1%. Sequencing input: PBMCs. This TCR came from a man between 60 and 75 years old in good health and CMV-seropositive. This chain uses TRBV29-1 with TRBJ1-5, with 9 positions matching TRBD1. The CDR3, as DNA: TGCAGCGTCGGACAGGGGAATCAGCCCCAGCATTTT. This encodes CSVGQGNQPQHF.